What follows describes a single T cell receptor (beta chain). This clone was counted between two and nine times. Its antigen is not yet known. The record has no base qualities; no much larger clone is one base away. Each donor gave one peripheral blood draw, around 0.12 L on average, collected into heparinised tubes. Naive, central memory, regulatory and stem cell-like memory CD4+ T cells were sorted on a BD FACSAria II using a panel including CD45RO, CCR7, CD25, CD127, CD95 and CD27. All sorted populations exceeded 95% purity. Right away, PBMCs were isolated by Lymphoprep density gradient centrifugation and were stained directly, with no culture step. So that batch effects would be minimized, each experiment stained and sorted samples in pairs, pairing one healthy donor with one patient. This sample stems from a study of beta chain features in type 1 diabetes listed by TCRdb under 2018. In the study overall: Mean age, gender distribution, total cell number and subset yield were not different between patients and healthy donors. A total of roughly 99,000,000 sorted cells were examined across all samples, and the number of cells per subset was strongly correlated with RNA yield. In the study, recently diagnosed type 1 diabetes patients and matched healthy donors were compared on the TCRB repertoires of their sorted circulating CD4+ T cell subsets. Regulatory and stem cell-like memory subsets were obtained from only 8 patients and roughly 8 healthy donors, while naive and central memory subsets were obtained from all 28 donors. Broader findings and caveats from the paper: The naive, central memory and regulatory TCRB repertoires appeared to resemble one another more closely among patients than among healthy donors. At VDJ recombination sites, type 1 diabetes patients had fewer insertions and more deleted nucleotides, which implies abnormalities in thymic rearrangement. Shorter templates might have been favored by PCR, but patient and control samples were amplified and corrected together, so both groups would have been affected equally by any skew. In all four CD4+ subsets, TCRB CDR3 length was moderately but significantly shorter in type 1 diabetes patients. HLA sub-analyses involved small numbers of individuals, so any influence of HLA type on TCRB rearrangement remained unresolved. Because cDNA rather than genomic DNA was sequenced, highly expressing activated cells could have been over-represented, although no difference in activation and CD3 levels was found between groups.

Trimming at the junction amounts to 3 bases on V and 5 bases on J, and the germline ends lie 16 bases apart. From the cysteine through the phenylalanine, the CDR3 covers 15 amino acids. Solely the CDR3 DNA is kept, with 45 bases framed from the first base. Via the germline V gene, CDR1 is KGHSH and CDR2 LQKENI. The High Capacity cDNA Reverse Transcription Kit was used to reverse transcribe all of the isolated RNA, meaning that expressed TCRB transcripts were what got sequenced. Naive, central memory and regulatory T cell samples underwent deep immunoSEQ sequencing, averaging approximately 3.3 million total reads per sample. Sorted cells were lysed in RLT buffer, and RNA was extracted using DNase-treated RNeasy Micro or Mini kits according to cell number. To prevent cross-contamination, each cell subset was processed individually, whereas patient and healthy donor samples were processed jointly. Using the immunoSEQ multiplex PCR, TCRB sequences were amplified from cDNA into 87-bp fragments spanning the CDR3 region. Sequencing of the amplicons was performed on the Illumina HiSeq platform. In the paper's pipeline: PCR bias was computationally corrected using synthetic template baselines, reads within Hamming distance 2 were collapsed, and singletons that could not be merged were discarded. By aligning reads against IMGT, V, D and J genes, CDR3 length, and insertions or deletions at six rearrangement sites were assigned. Within each subset, clonotype counts were normalized to the number of sorted cells before true diversity and Gini coefficients were calculated with the tcR R package. The overlap coefficient, calculated on TCRB nucleotide sequences, was used to measure repertoire sharing. Out-of-frame TCRB sequences from naive cells were analyzed to stand in for the pre-selection repertoire. TCRdb re-hosts the immuneACCESS table, in-frame sequences only. Its copies lack some clones; in the studies checked, an unresolved V gene accounts for under half of them, and the cause for the rest is not known. The V and J calls and clone size come from that table; D and trimming were worked out from the DNA. The sample table lists a few hundred thousand clones, roughly 22% of them with a count of one. The ten largest clones take up 0.028% of the sample.

The receptor's source is a woman aged 40 to 50 with type 1 diabetes. Sequences were obtained from naive CD4+ T cells from blood. The cell subset or site label on this specimen signifies: true naive CD4+ T cells. Recombination joined TRBV18 with TRBJ2-5; TRBD1 is a weak D gene call, 7 bases matching. The CDR3 region reads CASSPEGARGETQYF. The nucleotides are TGTGCCAGCTCACCGGAGGGGGCCAGGGGCGAGACCCAGTACTTC.